The sample holds many counts of the clone carrying this T cell receptor beta chain. Its antigen remains unidentified. This record belongs to a study of CD8 T cells in ankylosing spondylitis. Regarding the study as a whole: Some of these motif variants have turned up before, in reports on reactive arthritis synovial fluid and blood.

MiXCR was run by TCRdb on the 5' RACE reads, yielding one entry per CDR3 protein. Of more than 110,000 distinct CDR3 sequences listed, approximately 8.4% were seen once; the top ten hold roughly 8%. Germline CDR1 reads DFQATT; CDR2 reads SNEGSKA (reference sequence). The CDR3 sequence is 14 residues long. V was cut by 0 bases and J by 3 bases, with 12 bases left in between. The chain carries TRBV20-1 and TRBJ2-7; perhaps TRBD1 as D (5 bases). Sequencing was done on a sample of synovial fluid, either unsorted or a sorted T cell fraction (not recorded which). The receptor was derived from a male donor with ankylosing spondylitis. CDR3 DNA sequence: TGCAGTGCTAGAGAGGACACCCTAAGCTACGAGCAGTACTTC. This sequence encodes CSAREDTLSYEQYF.